The T cell receptor (beta chain) described here comes from a study of OX40 agonist ivuxolimab in advanced cancers. Study as a whole: Patients enrolled in dose escalation were diagnosed with hepatocellular carcinoma, melanoma, renal cell or head and neck cancer. Those enrolled were less than 85% male, with a mean age of around 58 years and ages from about 20 to 79.

Findings and limits, study-wide: Some patients who did not respond also had low normalized T-cell clonal expansion. Low clonal expansion, among the lowest seen, marked partial responders at 0.1-3.0 mg/kg.

Assay used: immunoSEQ multiplex PCR; TCRdb lists only in-frame clones, some missing. The table includes around 20,000 clones, roughly 73% detected once. Of note for this clone: What it recognizes is unknown.

This TCR came from an adult with an advanced solid tumor such as melanoma, head and neck, liver or kidney cancer. Sequenced here: CD4+ or CD8+ T cells sorted from blood, sampled in a trial of the OX40 agonist ivuxolimab.

Here the CDR3 reads CASSLGQIYEQYF. CDR3 in DNA: TGTGCCAGCAGCTTGGGTCAGATCTACGAGCAGTACTTC. J is TRBJ2-7 and V is TRBV7-2; D is unresolved. Germline lookup yields CDR1 SGHTA and CDR2 FQGNSA. CDR3 length equals 13 residues. V was trimmed by 3 bases and J by 3 bases, leaving 9 bases between them. Drawing the rest from reference TRBV7-2 and TRBJ2-7, the complete variable domain is GAGVSQSPSNKVTEKGKDVELRCDPISGHTALYWYRQSLGQGLEFLIYFQGNSAPDKSGLPSDRFSAERTGGSVSTLTIQRTQQEDSAVYLCASSLGQIYEQYFGPGTRLTVT.